Below are 8 T cell receptor beta chains sequenced from a single sample in a study of T cells in Graves' hyperthyroidism and ophthalmopathy. Using RNA transcripts as the source, TCR beta CDR3 regions were amplified. Using the HTBI primer set, a first-round RT-PCR was run on the TCR CDR3. TCRdb processed the multiplex PCR reads anew with MiXCR; each CDR3 protein has one entry. The sample lists some 440,000 distinct CDR3 sequences; more than 15% were seen once. Input material: blood. These receptors all come from a woman between 18 and 30 years old with Graves' hyperthyroidism.

The chain carries TRBV6-1 and TRBJ2-5, with D tentatively TRBD1 (5 bases). This CDR3 has 15 residues. From germline, CDR1 is MNHNS and CDR2 SASEGT. Trimming cost V 4 bases and J 2 bases, with 14 bases left between them. CDR3 DNA sequence: TGTGCCAGCAGTGCTTCGACAGTATTGCAAGAGACCCAGTACTTC. Translated, it gives CASSASTVLQETQYF.

This clonotype was counted a few times. The chain is built from TRBV2 and TRBJ2-7, with 14 bases aligning to TRBD2. This CDR3 is built from 18 residues. Germline V CDR1 and CDR2: SNHLY, FYNNEI. V lost 10 bases and J lost 5; bases outside the gene matches: 19. CDR3 in DNA: TGTGCCACGGGGACGGGACTAGCGGGAGAAAGATTCTCTCACGAGCAGTACTTC. As protein: CATGTGLAGERFSHEQYF.

This clonotype was recorded at least ten times. The chain carries TRBV20-1 and TRBJ2-7; TRBD1 is a possible D gene (5 bases). The CDR3 runs 14 residues. Germline V gene sequence: CDR1 DFQATT, CDR2 SNEGSKA (reference sequence). The V end was cut by 6 bases, the J end by 6 bases, with 21 bases between. CDR3: CSAGRQTIKGEQYF. The CDR3 DNA is TGCAGTGCGGGCCGACAGACCATTAAGGGCGAGCAGTACTTC.

This clonotype was picked up many times. The chain combines TRBV29-1 with TRBJ1-2, with 9 bases matching TRBD1. The CDR3 covers 12 residues. Germline CDR1 SQVTM, CDR2 ANQGSEA. V was clipped by 7 bases and J by 4 bases; unmatched bases: 4. DNA for the CDR3: TGCAGCGGGGGACAGGGCGCCTATGGCTACACCTTC. Amino acid sequence: CSGGQGAYGYTF.

This clonotype turned up a few times. CDR3 amino acids: CASRPGQETYEQYF. CDR3 nucleotide sequence: TGTGCCAGCAGACCGGGACAGGAGACCTACGAGCAGTACTTC. V is TRBV28 and J is TRBJ2-7, with 8 bases aligning to TRBD1. CDR3 length: 14 amino acids. The trim removed 6 bases at V and 2 bases at J, leaving 6 bases unmatched. Per germline, CDR1 MDHEN and CDR2 SYDVKM.

This clonotype was seen repeatedly, ten times or more. V is TRBV7-8 and J is TRBJ1-1; 10 bases agree with TRBD1. Germline assignment: CDR1 SGHVS and CDR2 FQNEAQ. V was pared by 1 base and J by 5 bases, with 7 bases of the junction left unmatched. The CDR3 has 16 residues. CDR3 residues: CASSLGQGAWGTEAFF. CDR3 nucleotides: TGTGCCAGCAGCTTAGGACAGGGGGCTTGGGGGACTGAAGCTTTCTTT.

Turning to this clonotype: This could be a read error, since a much larger clone is one nucleotide away. The chain combines TRBV20-1 with TRBJ1-4; maybe TRBD1 (5 bases). From germline, CDR1 is DFQATT and CDR2 SNEGSKA (reference sequence). The CDR3 spans 13 residues. The CDR3, as DNA: TGCAGTGCGTATCGTCCAGGGAATGAAGAACTGTTTTTT. Translated: CSAYRPGNEELFF.

The V gene is TRBV6-1, the J gene TRBJ2-2, with a possible D match to TRBD1 (6 bases). The CDR3 totals 15 residues. CDR1 and CDR2 from the germline V gene are MNHNS and SASEGT. The V end lost 4 bases, the J end lost 2 bases, and 11 bases lay between the germline ends. CDR3 amino acids: CASSGTAINTGELFF. Written as DNA, the CDR3 is TGTGCCAGCAGTGGGACAGCGATAAACACCGGGGAGCTGTTTTTT.